Below, 9 T cell receptor beta chains from the same sample are listed, as sequenced in a study of shared clonotypes between healthy human individuals. The method was immunoSEQ multiplex PCR; TCRdb's version includes in-frame clones alone and lacks a portion of them. Of about 2.1 million clones in the sample, 80% to 95% were seen once. Naive CD8 cells, CD45RO-negative and positively selected for CCR7, excluded terminally differentiated effector memory CD45RA+ cells. The sequenced sample consisted of naive CD8+ T cells from PBMCs. The receptor set was obtained from a man between 18 and 29 years old in good health. Some clones in this sample may be carry-over from other donors' samples.

This clone was counted between two and nine times. V is TRBV9 and J is TRBJ1-1; tentatively, D is TRBD1 (5 bases). CDR3 size: 14 residues. Germline CDR1 reads SGDLS; CDR2 reads YYNGEE. Trimming stripped 0 bases from V and 3 bases from J, with 9 bases between. In DNA form, the CDR3 reads TGTGCCAGCAGCGTAGTCGACAGTCACACTGAAGCTTTCTTT. This sequence encodes CASSVVDSHTEAFF.

The chain links TRBV28 to TRBJ2-2, with 7 nucleotides matching TRBD1. J was trimmed by 3 bases and V by 3 bases; bases with no gene match: 7. This CDR3 contains 16 residues. In germline, CDR1 is MDHEN, CDR2 SYDVKM. The chain's CDR3 is CASSFWADRDTGELFF. The CDR3 DNA reads TGTGCCAGCAGTTTCTGGGCCGACAGGGACACCGGGGAGCTGTTTTTT. Variable domain in full (rest from reference TRBV28 and TRBJ2-2): DVKVTQSSRYLVKRTGEKVFLECVQDMDHENMFWYRQDPGLGLRLIYFSYDVKMKEKGDIPEGYSVSREKKERFSLILESASTNQTSMYLCASSFWADRDTGELFFGEGSRLTVL.

This rearrangement joins TRBV7-8 to TRBJ2-1; 8 positions match TRBD1. The CDR3 is 15 residues long. The V segment lost 1 base and the J segment 2 bases; nucleotides outside the gene matches: 1. Looked up from germline, CDR1 is SGHVS and CDR2 is FQNEAQ. The CDR3 is CASSLDRGTYNEQFF. CDR3 bases: TGTGCCAGCAGCTTAGACAGGGGGACCTACAATGAGCAGTTCTTC.

This clone appeared once. The rearrangement joins TRBV5-6 to TRBJ1-3; D is perhaps TRBD1 (5 bases). CDR1 and CDR2 (germline): SGHDT, YYEEEE. V gave up 1 base and J gave up 2 bases, with 7 bases separating them. The CDR3 has 14 residues. CDR3 sequence: CASSLSGTGNTIYF. CDR3 nucleotides: TGTGCCAGCAGCTTGTCAGGGACTGGAAACACCATATATTTT.

The V call is TRBV27, the J call TRBJ2-1; no clear D. The length of the CDR3 is 16 residues. Between the trimmed V and J ends, which lost 6 bases and 5 bases, there was a span of 20 bases. Germline V CDR1 and CDR2: MNHEY, SMNVEV (reference sequence). CDR3 sequence (DNA): TGTGCCAGCAGGACGCTTGGCCCGTGGTCTCACAATGAGCAGTTCTTC. Its protein product is CASRTLGPWSHNEQFF.

The V gene is TRBV10-3, the J gene TRBJ2-2; no clear D. The germline gives CDR1 ENHRY, CDR2 SYGVKD. This CDR3 has 13 residues. Trimming shortened V by 6 bases and J by 6 bases, and 11 bases separated the two germline ends. CDR3 in amino acids: CAIREGVAGELFF. The CDR3 DNA sequence: TGTGCCATCAGGGAAGGAGTGGCCGGGGAGCTGTTTTTT.

Here the CDR3 reads CASSSSPESVEETQYF. CDR3 bases: TGTGCCAGCAGCTCCTCCCCGGAATCGGTGGAAGAGACCCAGTACTTC. The chain joins TRBV7-9 to TRBJ2-5; D is uncertain. The CDR3 has 16 residues. Germline CDR1 is SEHNR and CDR2 is FQNEAQ (reference sequence). Trimming pared 4 bases from V and 3 bases from J, leaving 18 bases between.

V gene TRBV27 combines with J gene TRBJ2-7; 12 nucleotides agree with TRBD2. The J segment lost 4 bases and the V segment lost 5 bases, leaving 9 bases of the junction unmatched. This CDR3 has 16 residues. The V gene's germline CDR1 is MNHEY and CDR2 SMNVEV (reference sequence). CDR3 bases: TGTGCCAGCAGTACAACAGGACTAGCGGGAACTTACGAGCAGTACTTC. Residues: CASSTTGLAGTYEQYF.

CDR3 bases: TGTGCCAGCAGCTCCCATAGCGGGAGGGCCGATTGGGAGACCCAGTACTTC. Protein product: CASSSHSGRADWETQYF. The gene calls are TRBV7-3 and TRBJ2-5; TRBD2 matches at 11 bases. V was pared by 4 bases and J by 5 bases, with 12 bases of the junction left unmatched. CDR3 length equals 17 residues. Germline V gene sequence: CDR1 SGHTA, CDR2 FQGTGA.